These T cell receptor beta chains were read from a single sample in a study of tumor and adjacent non-tumor tissue in lung cancer. MiXCR, applied by TCRdb to the multiplex PCR reads, yields one record per CDR3 protein. The sample consists of roughly 120,000 distinct CDR3 sequences, about 65% of them appearing once. Sequenced material: distant non-tumor lung tissue. These receptors were taken from a man aged 60 to 69 with non-small cell lung cancer. The CDR3 runs from the conserved cysteine through the conserved F or W. The D gene is left open where the match is weak. A clone size is listed for some rows: how often the clone was seen (once, few, many), or a class if it is expanded.

TRBJ1-1 | TRBV11-1 | . | . | CASSTGPGMGTEAFF | TGTGCCAGCAGCACAGGGCCAGGGATGGGGACTGAAGCTTTCTTT
TRBJ1-1 | TRBV11-3 | . | . | CASSLNSEAFF | TGTGCTAGCAGCCTGAACAGTGAAGCTTTCTTT
TRBJ2-2 | TRBV28 | . | TRBD1 | CASKRDRGFSGELFF | TGTGCCAGCAAACGGGACAGGGGGTTTTCCGGGGAGCTGTTTTTT
TRBJ2-3 | TRBV20-1 | . | TRBD2 | CSATSGTSTDTQYF | TGCAGTGCTACTAGCGGAACTAGCACAGATACGCAGTATTTT
TRBJ1-5 | TRBV20-1 | many | TRBD1 | CSARDERGPNQPQHF | TGCAGTGCTAGAGATGAAAGGGGGCCAAATCAGCCCCAGCATTTT
TRBJ2-6 | TRBV6-1 | many | . | CASSEGRLGANVLTF | TGTGCCAGCAGTGAAGGCCGGCTGGGGGCCAACGTCCTGACTTTC
TRBJ1-5 | TRBV2 | . | . | CASSDVHLDQPQHF | TGTGCCAGCAGTGATGTACATTTAGACCAGCCCCAGCATTTT
TRBJ1-1 | TRBV2 | . | . | CASSEGGWGRDTEAFF | TGTGCCAGCAGTGAAGGAGGCTGGGGGAGGGACACTGAAGCTTTCTTT
TRBJ1-2 | TRBV6-6 | . | . | CAIRLTEGGNYGYTF | TGTGCCATCCGATTGACAGAAGGAGGAAACTATGGCTACACCTTC
TRBJ2-1 | TRBV29-1 | medium-sized | TRBD2 | CSAYRLAGAHEQFF | TGCAGCGCCTATAGACTAGCGGGAGCTCATGAGCAGTTCTTC
TRBJ2-1 | TRBV20-1 | few | TRBD1 | CSATSKGGLPEFF | TGCAGTGCTACCTCAAAAGGGGGCCTTCCCGAGTTCTTC
TRBJ2-3 | TRBV5-6 | . | . | CAGRLGRGNTQYF | TGTGCCGGCAGATTGGGGCGGGGAAATACGCAGTATTTT
TRBJ2-6 | TRBV6-6 | many | . | CASTPPGASGANVLTF | TGTGCCAGCACCCCGCCCGGGGCCTCTGGGGCCAACGTCCTGACTTTC
TRBJ2-1 | TRBV12-3/TRBV12-4 | . | TRBD2 | CASSYDRGLAGYDEQFF | TGTGCCAGCAGTTACGATCGGGGACTAGCGGGCTACGATGAACAGTTCTTC
TRBJ2-7 | TRBV11-2 | . | TRBD2 | CASSSNSGIGYEQYF | TGTGCCAGCAGCTCTAATAGCGGGATTGGGTACGAGCAGTACTTC
TRBJ1-4 | TRBV12-3/TRBV12-4 | many | . | CASSPGGGAGEKLFF | TGTGCCAGCAGCCCGGGGGGGGGGGCTGGGGAAAAACTGTTTTTT
TRBJ2-1 | TRBV7-9 | . | . | CASSLASLGSVNEQFF | TGTGCCAGCAGCCTTGCCTCCCTAGGGTCGGTCAATGAGCAGTTCTTC
TRBJ2-1 | TRBV29-1 | . | . | CSSNEATQGGVGEQLF | TGCAGCTCTAACGAGGCCACACAGGGTGGCGTGGGTGAGCAGCTCTTC
TRBJ2-7 | TRBV11-2 | . | . | CASSGYYAQYF | TGTGCCAGTAGTGGGTACTACGCGCAGTACTTC
TRBJ1-2 | TRBV29-1 | . | . | CSIRSGSDGYTF | TGCAGCATTAGATCGGGATCCGATGGCTACACCTTC
TRBJ2-3 | TRBV5-4 | many | . | CASSPLSTDTQYF | TGTGCCAGCAGCCCGCTGAGCACAGATACGCAGTATTTT
TRBJ2-3 | TRBV5-1 | . | TRBD2 | CASSPDLTSGIDTEYF | TGCGCCAGCAGCCCGGACCTGACTAGCGGGATAGATACGGAGTATTTT
TRBJ1-1 | TRBV20-1 | many | TRBD1 | CSAGGITGEFVAFF | TGCAGTGCTGGGGGGATAACAGGGGAATTCGTAGCTTTCTTT
TRBJ1-4 | TRBV4-1 | . | . | CTSSQDLGVVRLDERLFF | TGCACCAGCAGCCAAGATTTGGGGGTTGTACGGCTAGATGAAAGACTGTTTTTT
TRBJ1-5 | TRBV4-2 | many | . | CASSQDKIMNQPQHF | TGTGCCAGCAGCCAAGATAAGATTATGAATCAGCCCCAGCATTTT
TRBJ2-4 | TRBV19 | few | TRBD2 | CASSLIDSGIAKNIQYF | TGTGCCAGTAGTCTGATTGATAGCGGGATAGCCAAAAACATTCAGTACTTC
TRBJ1-1 | TRBV12-3/TRBV12-4 | many | TRBD1 | CASSRTGDTEAFF | TGTGCCAGCAGTAGGACAGGGGACACTGAAGCTTTCTTT
TRBJ1-1 | TRBV11-2 | . | . | CASSLGPSTEAFF | TGTGCCAGCAGCTTAGGCCCGTCTACTGAAGCTTTCTTT